These 26 T cell receptor beta chains were all obtained from the same sample, sequenced in a study of shared clonotypes between healthy human individuals. TCRdb keeps only in-frame clones here, not all; method: immunoSEQ multiplex PCR. The table records about 2 million clones, roughly 96% of them present only once. Sequenced sample: naive CD4+ T cells sorted from blood. Stated subset: CD45RA+ positively selected. Source of these receptors: a man younger than 35 in good health.

This clone was observed once. The chain employs TRBV5-1 and TRBJ2-5; no clear D. This CDR3 spans 15 amino acids. Trimming left V 0 bases short and J 1 base short, with 10 bases between. The germline V gene has CDR1 SGHRS and CDR2 YFSETQ. The CDR3 spells CASSLAVFPQETQYF. The CDR3 DNA reads TGCGCCAGCAGCTTGGCCGTCTTCCCCCAAGAGACCCAGTACTTC.

The chain is built from TRBV6-1 and TRBJ1-6; D unresolved. CDR1 and CDR2 (germline): MNHNS, SASEGT. The V gene lost 7 bases and the J gene lost 3 bases, with 10 bases spanning the gap. The CDR3 spans 14 residues. The CDR3 is CASKQRDYNSPLHF. The CDR3 nucleotides are TGTGCCAGCAAGCAGAGAGACTATAATTCACCCCTCCACTTT.

This clone was counted once. This chain joins TRBV29-1 and TRBJ1-1; 7 bases fit TRBD1. Trimming took 0 bases from V and 11 from J; bases not matched to a gene: 6. Germline loops: CDR1 SQVTM, CDR2 ANQGSEA. The CDR3 loop spans 12 amino acids. CDR3 residues: CSVEEDRYSAFF. In DNA form, the CDR3 reads TGCAGCGTTGAAGAGGACAGGTATAGCGCTTTCTTT.

The chain employs TRBV5-8 and TRBJ1-6; 7 bases match TRBD1. Per the germline V gene, CDR1 is SGHTS and CDR2 is YDEGEE. The J segment lost 5 bases and the V segment lost 0 bases, leaving 8 bases of the junction unmatched. This CDR3 contains 17 residues. The DNA for the CDR3 is TGTGCCAGCAGCTTGGCCGTACAGGGGTTAGATAATTCACCCCTCCACTTT. Its translation: CASSLAVQGLDNSPLHF.

On this clone: Distinct nucleotide sequences in the sample also encode this CDR3. The chain joins TRBV5-1 to TRBJ2-7, with TRBD2 matching 7 bases. Unmatched junction bases numbered 9, after V lost 6 bases and J lost 3 bases. The CDR3 totals 14 residues. The germline CDR1 and CDR2 sequences are SGHRS and YFSETQ. In DNA form, the CDR3 reads TGCGCCAGCACCCTGGGAGGGGAGGGCTACGAGCAGTACTTC. It encodes CASTLGGEGYEQYF. Filled out from reference TRBV5-1 and TRBJ2-7, the complete variable domain reads KAGVTQTPRYLIKTRGQQVTLSCSPISGHRSVSWYQQTPGQGLQFLFEYFSETQRNKGNFPGRFSGRQFSNSRSEMNVSTLELGDSALYLCASTLGGEGYEQYFGPGTRLTVT.

As concerns this clone: A clone one base away is much larger, so this may be a read error. V usage is TRBV29-1 and J usage is TRBJ1-2; D may be TRBD1 (6 bases). The CDR3 is 14 amino acids. The germline V gene has CDR1 SQVTM and CDR2 ANQGSEA. The CDR3 coding sequence is TGCGGCGTTGATTCAACCCTGACAGGACATGGCTACACCTTC. Protein sequence: CGVDSTLTGHGYTF.

This clone was recorded once. The chain is built from TRBV27 and TRBJ2-7, with D perhaps matching TRBD2 (6 bases). The CDR3 runs to 12 residues. The V end was cut by 1 base, the J end by 7 bases, with 8 bases between. Per the germline V gene, CDR1 is MNHEY and CDR2 is SMNVEV (reference sequence). The CDR3 nucleotides are TGTGCCAGCAGTTTATTGGCGGGGGAGCAGTACTTC. This translates into CASSLLAGEQYF.

This clone was counted a single time. The V gene is TRBV10-3, the J gene TRBJ2-5, with D possibly matching TRBD2 (6 bases). The CDR3 extends over 13 amino acids. V gave up 3 bases and J gave up 5 bases, with 10 bases separating them. Germline CDR1 ENHRY, CDR2 SYGVKD. Written as DNA, the CDR3 is TGTGCCATCAGTGAAGCAGGGAGGGAGACCCAGTACTTC. Protein product: CAISEAGRETQYF.

Worth noting for this clone: Distinct nucleotide sequences in the sample also encode this CDR3. The CDR3 DNA is TGCGCCAGCCGGCGGGGGAACACTGAAGCTTTCTTT. It translates to CASRRGNTEAFF. This rearrangement joins TRBV5-1 to TRBJ1-1; D is unclear. V was trimmed by 7 bases and J by 1 base, leaving 8 bases between them. The V gene's germline CDR1 is SGHRS and CDR2 YFSETQ. The CDR3 length is 12 residues.

The chain is built from TRBV5-6 and TRBJ2-5, with D hard to call. Germline CDR1 reads SGHDT; CDR2 reads YYEEEE. V lost 1 base to trimming and J lost 1 base, with 11 bases between them. The CDR3 sequence is 15 residues long. The CDR3 nucleotides are TGTGCCAGCAGCTTGATGGTATGGGCCCAAGAGACCCAGTACTTC. Protein sequence: CASSLMVWAQETQYF. The full variable domain, in which reference TRBV5-6 and TRBJ2-5 provide the parts outside the CDR3, is DAGVTQSPTHLIKTRGQQVTLRCSPKSGHDTVSWYQQALGQGPQFIFQYYEEEERQRGNFPDRFSGHQFPNYSSELNVNALLLGDSALYLCASSLMVWAQETQYFGPGTRLLVL.

The rearrangement uses TRBV6-6 and TRBJ1-2; no definite D call. Looked up from germline, CDR1 is MNHNY and CDR2 is SVGAGI (reference sequence). Trimming left V 5 bases short and J 4 bases short, with 11 bases between. This CDR3 is built from 13 residues. The CDR3 reads CASSPDKFYGYTF. The CDR3 region has the DNA TGTGCCAGCAGTCCCGACAAGTTCTATGGCTACACCTTC.

The chain uses TRBV29-1 and TRBJ2-3, with a weak D call TRBD2 (6 bases). V dropped 7 bases and J dropped 3 bases, with 17 bases sitting between them. The CDR3 is 14 residues long. The germline gives CDR1 SQVTM, CDR2 ANQGSEA. The CDR3 nucleotides read TGCAGCGCCGGGAGACTCGCCTCAACAGATACGCAGTATTTT. Residues: CSAGRLASTDTQYF.

The count of this clone is one. This chain links TRBV6-1 with TRBJ1-1, with D hard to call. The V gene's germline CDR1 is MNHNS and CDR2 SASEGT. The CDR3 extends over 12 amino acids. Trimming shortened V by 4 bases and J by 5 bases, and 8 bases separated the two germline ends. The CDR3 nucleotides read TGTGCCAGCAGTGTTGGGGTGACTGAAGCTTTCTTT. Amino acid sequence: CASSVGVTEAFF.

This chain joins TRBV7-2 and TRBJ2-7; 11 bases agree with TRBD2. Germline CDR1 reads SGHTA; CDR2 reads FQGNSA. Trimming removed 3 bases from V and 1 base from J; junction bases left unmatched: 2. CDR3 length: 15 amino acids. The CDR3 DNA reads TGTGCCAGCAGCTTGACTAGCGGGGAGTCCTACGAGCAGTACTTC. This gives the protein CASSLTSGESYEQYF.

V usage is TRBV7-3 and J usage is TRBJ2-2; D gene unclear. Per germline, CDR1 SGHTA and CDR2 FQGTGA. Trimming took 4 bases from V and 5 from J, leaving 8 bases between them. The CDR3 runs to 13 residues. This chain's CDR3 is CASSSRRTGELFF. The CDR3 region has the DNA TGTGCCAGCAGCTCCCGAAGAACCGGGGAGCTGTTTTTT.

Points on this clone: The same CDR3 can be traced to other DNA sequences in this sample. CDR3 loop: CASSRRRTDTQYF. The CDR3, as DNA: TGTGCCAGTAGTAGACGGCGCACAGATACGCAGTATTTT. This chain joins TRBV19 and TRBJ2-3; D call uncertain. Per germline, CDR1 LNHDA and CDR2 SQIVND (reference sequence). The germline V and J ends were trimmed by 4 bases and 1 base, with 6 bases remaining between them. This CDR3 contains 13 residues.

The chain combines TRBV9 with TRBJ2-1; 10 bases are shared with TRBD2. This CDR3 is 18 amino acids long. Germline CDR1 is SGDLS and CDR2 is YYNGEE. V lost 1 base to trimming and J lost 9 bases; unmatched junction nucleotides: 16. The CDR3 DNA follows: TGTGCCAGCAGCGTACGTTCCTCAGCGGGAGGGCCATCCGGTGAGCAGTTCTTC. This gives the protein CASSVRSSAGGPSGEQFF.

The V and J genes are TRBV10-3 and TRBJ2-7; D perhaps matches TRBD1 (6 bases). Germline values: CDR1 ENHRY, CDR2 SYGVKD. Trimming stripped 8 bases from V and 0 bases from J, with 20 bases between. CDR3 length equals 16 residues. For the CDR3, the DNA is TGTGCCATCCAGGATCCCGGGACATTAAGCTCCTACGAGCAGTACTTC. As protein: CAIQDPGTLSSYEQYF.

The V gene is TRBV7-9, the J gene TRBJ2-1; TRBD2 is a possible D gene (6 bases). CDR3 size: 15 residues. Trimming removed 6 bases at V and 5 bases at J, with 17 bases between. Per germline, CDR1 SEHNR and CDR2 FQNEAQ (reference sequence). CDR3 nucleotide sequence: TGTGCCAGCAGTCAACCGGGACTCCAGGACAATGAGCAGTTCTTC. Amino acid sequence: CASSQPGLQDNEQFF.

V is TRBV27 and J is TRBJ1-6, with D uncertain. The CDR3 length is 15 residues. The germline V gene encodes CDR1 MNHEY and CDR2 SMNVEV (reference sequence). V dropped 4 bases and J dropped 3 bases, with 10 bases sitting between them. This CDR3 reads CASSWTGIYNSPLHF. CDR3 coding DNA: TGTGCCAGCAGTTGGACGGGGATCTATAATTCACCCCTCCACTTT.

This clone was detected many times. The chain links TRBV29-1 to TRBJ2-7; D not resolved. Germline values: CDR1 SQVTM, CDR2 ANQGSEA. The V end was cut by 6 bases, the J end by 0 bases, with 12 bases between. This CDR3 contains 13 residues. In DNA, the CDR3 is TGCAGCGTGGTTAAAGGAAGCTCCTACGAGCAGTACTTC. Its protein is CSVVKGSSYEQYF.

As concerns this clone: This CDR3 is also generated by other DNA sequences in the sample. This CDR3 is CASSLGGRGTGELFF. The DNA of the CDR3 is TGCGCCAGCAGCTTGGGGGGCCGCGGCACCGGGGAGCTGTTTTTT. V and J are TRBV5-1 and TRBJ2-2, with D possibly TRBD1 on 5 matching bases. V was cut by 0 bases and J by 4 bases, with 10 bases left in between. CDR1 and CDR2 (germline): SGHRS, YFSETQ. The CDR3 is 15 residues long.

The chain employs TRBV6-5 and TRBJ2-1, with 8 bases lining up with TRBD2. Germline-derived CDR1 and CDR2 are MNHEY and SVGAGI. This CDR3 comprises 14 residues. After removal of 7 bases from V and 6 bases from J, the junction contained 8 bases not matched to a gene. CDR3 nucleotide sequence: TGTGCCAGCAAGGGTGGCGGGGGGTCCAATGAGCAGTTCTTC. Protein sequence: CASKGGGGSNEQFF.

This chain joins TRBV2 and TRBJ2-7, with D perhaps assigned TRBD1 or TRBD2 (5 bases each). The V and J ends lost 7 bases and 5 bases respectively, with 12 bases between them. CDR3 length: 12 residues. The germline V gene has CDR1 SNHLY and CDR2 FYNNEI. CDR3 region: CASKTDGDEQYF. In DNA, the CDR3 is TGTGCCAGCAAGACAGACGGGGACGAGCAGTACTTC.

The rearrangement joins TRBV6-1 to TRBJ1-4; 9 nucleotides align to TRBD1. The CDR3 extends over 15 amino acids. With V trimmed by 1 base and J by 7 bases, 4 bases remained unmatched. Germline loops: CDR1 MNHNS, CDR2 SASEGT. CDR3 amino acids: CASSEGNRGREKLFF. CDR3 bases: TGTGCCAGCAGTGAAGGAAACAGGGGGCGTGAAAAACTGTTTTTT.

Comment on this clone: The same CDR3 can be traced to other DNA sequences in this sample. This chain links TRBV5-1 with TRBJ2-1; maybe TRBD1 (5 bases). The CDR3 is 15 amino acids. The V gene lost 0 bases and the J gene lost 7 bases, with 14 bases spanning the gap. Germline assignment: CDR1 SGHRS and CDR2 YFSETQ. CDR3 region: CASSLEAGKGNEQFF. The CDR3 bases are TGCGCCAGCAGCTTGGAGGCAGGGAAGGGTAATGAGCAGTTCTTC.